The entry below gives a single TCR beta chain sequence along with its context. Profiled with immunoSEQ multiplex PCR; TCRdb holds only in-frame clones, not every one. This table has 150,000 or so clones, approximately 93% appearing once. This entry comes from a study of T cell responses to AZD1222 COVID-19 vaccine. The CDR3 totals 17 residues. The germline CDR1 and CDR2 sequences are SGHDN and FVKESK. Trimming took 0 bases from V and 6 from J, leaving 21 bases between them. The origin of this receptor is an adult who received the AZD1222 COVID-19 vaccine. The material sequenced was peripheral blood, taken 28 days after the second AZD1222 dose. V is TRBV14 and J is TRBJ2-7, with D tentatively TRBD2 (6 bases). This chain's CDR3 is CASSQDLTGVVPFEQYF. CDR3 bases: TGTGCCAGCAGCCAAGATCTTACGGGGGTAGTCCCCTTCGAGCAGTACTTC.